This TCR beta chain was captured by sequencing in a study of T cell repertoires in cytomegalovirus infection. Study summary: CMV infection and matching HLA type were both indicated by public TCR beta signatures.

This clonotype was observed many times. What it binds is unknown. TCRdb redid the calling of the reads with MiXCR, one entry per CDR3 protein. The sample lists over 300,000 distinct CDR3 sequences, around 9.5% occurring once. Study outcomes and limitations: HLA-C-restricted CMV-specific TCR beta clonotypes prevailed in the ex vivo response. The study identified carriers of CMV plus the relevant HLA from cumulative public TCR beta family frequency.

Specimen: PBMCs. This clonotype was obtained from a human donor in good health (CMV status not recorded). Some clones in this sample may be carry-over from other donors' samples.

DNA of the CDR3: TGCAGCGTTGGGGAAGGGGAGACCCAGTACTTC. This codes for CSVGEGETQYF. This chain links TRBV29-1 with TRBJ2-5; unclear D gene. The CDR3 loop spans 11 amino acids. Germline CDR1 reads SQVTM; CDR2 reads ANQGSEA. Trimming pared 4 bases from V and 5 bases from J, leaving 8 bases between.